This T cell receptor (beta chain) was obtained from a study of T cell responses to AZD1222 COVID-19 vaccine. General observations from the study: Repertoires were obtained solely post-peak T cell response. Donors were chiefly white British, with a greater number of females, and clonal diversity was perhaps underestimated.

Concerning this clone itself: Its antigen is unknown.

Clones were sequenced by immunoSEQ multiplex PCR, and TCRdb holds only the in-frame ones, with some missing. The sample holds fewer than 120,000 clones, 85% to 90% seen once. The CDR3 is made up of 15 amino acids. Germline V gives CDR1 SEHNR, CDR2 FQNEAQ (reference sequence). V was trimmed by 1 base and J by 1 base, leaving 7 bases between them. The sample was peripheral blood, taken 28 days after the second AZD1222 dose. The TCR was taken from an adult who received the AZD1222 COVID-19 vaccine. The chain uses TRBV7-9 and TRBJ2-2; D remains ambiguous. The CDR3 sequence: CASSLVGGNTGELFF. Here the CDR3 DNA reads TGTGCCAGCAGCTTAGTAGGCGGGAACACCGGGGAGCTGTTTTTT.